The next 21 T cell receptor beta chains were all read from a single sample in a study of blood T cell repertoires in COVID-19. This table comes from immunoSEQ multiplex PCR, and its TCRdb copy is limited to in-frame clones, with some not included. The table lists over 70,000 clones, 80% of them singletons. The sample consisted of peripheral blood. The receptors shown here come from a man aged 65-85 years who had recovered from COVID-19.

This clone has a handful of counts. This rearrangement joins TRBV7-2 to TRBJ1-5; D might be TRBD1 (5 bases). The germline gives CDR1 SGHTA, CDR2 FQGNSA. Trimming left V 2 bases short and J 8 bases short, with 10 bases between. The CDR3 runs 13 residues. CDR3 nucleotides: TGTGCCAGCAGCTTATCAGGGTGGGAGCCCCAGCATTTT. It encodes CASSLSGWEPQHF.

A few counts support this clone. Written as DNA, the CDR3 is TGTGCCAGCAGCTTACAAGGGGAAGTACAGGGAAGCTCTGGAAACACCATATATTTT. Protein product: CASSLQGEVQGSSGNTIYF. The rearrangement links TRBV7-6 to TRBJ1-3, with D tentatively TRBD1 (6 bases). V was clipped by 2 bases and J by 0 bases, with 20 bases between them. Germline V gene data show CDR1 as SGHVS and CDR2 as FNYEAQ. The CDR3 is 19 amino acids.

The rearrangement uses TRBV5-5 and TRBJ1-6; TRBD1 agrees at 8 bases. CDR3 length: 19 amino acids. Germline lookup yields CDR1 SGHKS and CDR2 YYEKEE (reference sequence). V was pared by 0 bases and J by 0 bases, with 8 bases of the junction left unmatched. CDR3 DNA sequence: TGTGCCAGCAGCTTGGGGGGGACAGGTCCGAGCTCCTATAATTCACCCCTCCACTTT. This codes for CASSLGGTGPSSYNSPLHF.

The genes are TRBV19 and TRBJ1-1; maybe TRBD1 (5 bases). V dropped 6 bases and J dropped 6 bases, with 17 bases sitting between them. The CDR3 is 14 amino acids. Germline CDR1 and CDR2: LNHDA and SQIVND (reference sequence). CDR3 loop: CASSSRGASAEAFF. The CDR3, as DNA: TGTGCCAGTAGCTCGCGCGGGGCGAGCGCTGAAGCTTTCTTT.

This clone has a single count. The chain combines TRBV5-1 with TRBJ2-5; 7 bases agree with TRBD1. V lost 4 bases and J lost 5; bases outside the gene matches: 8. This CDR3 region has 14 residues. CDR1 is SGHRS and CDR2 is YFSETQ in the germline V gene. CDR3 coding DNA: TGCGCCAGCAGCGCCGGGACAGTGGGGGAGACCCAGTACTTC. Translation gives CASSAGTVGETQYF.

This clone has only a few counts. The rearrangement uses TRBV7-6 and TRBJ2-7, with 9 bases matching TRBD1. Trimming cost V 5 bases and J 2 bases; bases outside gene matches: 7. Germline V gene sequence: CDR1 SGHVS, CDR2 FNYEAQ. CDR3 length equals 15 residues. CDR3 in amino acids: CASSPVRDRAYEQYF. CDR3 DNA: TGTGCCAGCAGCCCCGTCCGGGACAGGGCCTACGAGCAGTACTTC.

The V call is TRBV30, the J call TRBJ1-2; D perhaps matches TRBD1 (6 bases). The germline CDR1 and CDR2 sequences are GTSNPN and SVGIG (reference sequence). Trimming pared 3 bases from V and 7 bases from J, leaving 15 bases between. The CDR3 length is 13 residues. CDR3: CAWRVRGSVGYTF. DNA for the CDR3: TGTGCCTGGAGGGTCAGGGGTTCGGTTGGCTACACCTTC. Looking up the rest from reference TRBV30 and TRBJ1-2 gives the full variable domain: SQTIHQWPATLVQPVGSPLSLECTVEGTSNPNLYWYRQAAGRGLQLLFYSVGIGQISSEVPQNLSASRPQDRQFILSSKKLLLSDSGFYLCAWRVRGSVGYTFGSGTRLTVV.

V is TRBV12-3 or TRBV12-4 and J is TRBJ2-7; D possibly corresponds to TRBD1 (6 bases). The V and J ends lost 5 bases and 3 bases respectively, with 11 bases between them. This CDR3 region has 13 residues. The CDR3 here is CASSPQGRYEQYF. In DNA, the CDR3 is TGTGCCAGCAGTCCACAGGGTCGCTACGAGCAGTACTTC.

The chain recombines TRBV19 with TRBJ2-1; 15 bases map to TRBD2. CDR1 and CDR2 (germline): LNHDA, SQIVND (reference sequence). CDR3 length: 16 amino acids. V lost 5 bases to trimming and J lost 6 bases; unmatched junction nucleotides: 5. CDR3 nucleotide sequence: TGTGCCAGTAGTCCAAGGACTAGCGGGGGGGCCAATGAGCAGTTCTTC. The encoded protein is CASSPRTSGGANEQFF.

This clone has just a few counts. At one of its ends the junction is not consistent with the germline gene, which may arise from a read error. This sequence joins TRBV19 and TRBJ2-2; 7 nucleotides line up with TRBD1. The germline V gene encodes CDR1 LNHDA and CDR2 SQIVND (reference sequence). The CDR3 loop spans 15 amino acids. The CDR3 nucleotides are TGTGCCAGTAGTATGGGACAGTGGAACGCCGGGGAGCTGTTTTTT. Translating gives CASSMGQWNAGELFF.

The table lists this clone with many counts. This sequence joins TRBV30 and TRBJ1-2; maybe TRBD1 (6 bases). Trimming took 4 bases from V and 4 from J, leaving 16 bases between them. The germline V gene has CDR1 GTSNPN and CDR2 SVGIG (reference sequence). CDR3 length: 14 amino acids. CDR3 amino acids: CAWTHLRGTYGYTF. Here the CDR3 DNA reads TGTGCCTGGACCCATCTAAGGGGGACCTATGGCTACACCTTC.

The V gene is TRBV7-9, the J gene TRBJ2-7; tentative D call: TRBD1 (6 bases). The CDR3 runs to 15 residues. V lost 5 bases, J lost 0 bases, and 14 bases lay in between. CDR1 is SEHNR, CDR2 FQNEAQ, per germline (reference sequence). The CDR3 DNA reads TGTGCCAGCAGCCACGGGACAAGGAGCTCCTACGAGCAGTACTTC. Its translation is CASSHGTRSSYEQYF.

The rearrangement links TRBV27 to TRBJ2-2; D is unclear. The V and J ends lost 1 base and 5 bases respectively, with 14 bases between them. Germline V lookup: CDR1 MNHEY, CDR2 SMNVEV (reference sequence). The CDR3 covers 16 residues. The CDR3 protein is CASSLFIPGITGELFF. The DNA for the CDR3 is TGTGCCAGCAGTTTATTTATCCCAGGCATTACCGGGGAGCTGTTTTTT.

The chain recombines TRBV4-3 with TRBJ1-2; the D gene is possibly TRBD1 (6 bases). Germline CDR1 is LGHNA and CDR2 is YSLEER. Between the trimmed V and J ends, which lost 1 base and 7 bases, there was a span of 22 bases. The CDR3 runs 17 residues. The CDR3: CASSQVISPGVVSGYTF. CDR3 sequence (DNA): TGCGCCAGCAGCCAAGTCATCTCTCCAGGGGTTGTCAGTGGCTACACCTTC.

In its sample, this clone was seen a few times. The V call is TRBV12-3 or TRBV12-4, the J call TRBJ1-2, with 12 bases identical to TRBD1. CDR3 length: 13 residues. J lost 11 bases, V lost 5 bases, and 6 bases had no gene match. The chain's CDR3 is CASSHRDRGRYTF. In nucleotides, the CDR3 is TGTGCCAGCAGTCACCGGGACAGGGGGCGATACACCTTC.

The chain recombines TRBV30 with TRBJ2-2, with D perhaps TRBD1 (5 bases). V was clipped by 3 bases and J by 5 bases, with 10 bases between them. The CDR3 sequence is 13 residues long. CDR1 is GTSNPN, CDR2 SVGIG, per germline (reference sequence). For the CDR3, the DNA is TGTGCCTGGAGCTGGGGCAGTACCGGGGAGCTGTTTTTT. Protein sequence: CAWSWGSTGELFF.

V is TRBV24-1 and J is TRBJ1-5; D is possibly TRBD1 (5 bases). Germline V gene sequence: CDR1 KGHDR, CDR2 SFDVKD. The CDR3 runs to 14 residues. The V and J ends lost 10 bases and 0 bases respectively, with 12 bases between them. This chain's CDR3 is CATGGDASNQPQHF. Here the CDR3 DNA reads TGTGCCACGGGGGGAGATGCTAGCAATCAGCCCCAGCATTTT.

This clone showed up just once. The V call is TRBV28, the J call TRBJ1-1, with 8 bases identical to TRBD1. V lost 6 bases, J lost 2 bases, and 8 bases stayed unmatched. CDR1 MDHEN and CDR2 SYDVKM come from the germline V gene. CDR3 length: 15 amino acids. The CDR3 region is CASSYTGGQNTEAFF. The CDR3 DNA sequence: TGTGCCAGCAGCTACACAGGGGGACAAAACACTGAAGCTTTCTTT.

The chain recombines TRBV28 with TRBJ1-5; TRBD1 aligns across 8 bases. The CDR3 covers 15 residues. The germline V gene encodes CDR1 MDHEN and CDR2 SYDVKM. Trimming cost V 7 bases and J 7 bases; bases outside gene matches: 12. The CDR3 reads CASIKIQGGFQPQHF. The CDR3 DNA is TGTGCCAGCATTAAAATACAGGGGGGGTTCCAGCCCCAGCATTTT.

This chain links TRBV6-1 with TRBJ2-4; TRBD1 agrees at 9 bases. CDR1 and CDR2 (germline): MNHNS, SASEGT. V lost 2 bases and J lost 15; bases outside the gene matches: 11. CDR3 size: 14 residues. The CDR3 sequence is CASSERGTGFPSYF. CDR3 nucleotides: TGTGCCAGCAGTGAACGGGGGACAGGGTTCCCATCGTACTTC.

The chain recombines TRBV9 with TRBJ2-7; possibly TRBD2 for D (5 bases). Germline V gene sequence: CDR1 SGDLS, CDR2 YYNGEE. This CDR3 is built from 16 residues. The V and J ends lost 0 bases and 0 bases respectively, with 13 bases between them. CDR3 coding DNA: TGTGCCAGCAGCGTAGTATGGACTGCCAGCTCCTACGAGCAGTACTTC. Its protein product is CASSVVWTASSYEQYF.